These T cell receptor beta chains were read from a single sample in a study of blood T cell repertoires in COVID-19. Produced via immunoSEQ multiplex PCR; TCRdb's table is partial and in-frame only. The sample shows 250,000 to 350,000 clones, around 85% of them seen only once. Sequenced material: peripheral blood. Receptor source: a human donor with COVID-19, enrolled during active disease. The donor label of this sample is uncertain. The CDR3 runs from the conserved cysteine through the conserved F or W. Fields, in order: J gene, D gene, clone size, V gene, CDR3 protein, CDR3 DNA. The D gene is left open where the match is weak. Only some rows state a clone size, as once, few, many or a class for expanded clones.

J gene: TRBJ2-1; D gene: .; clone size: .; V gene: TRBV7-7; CDR3 protein: CASSKDRQASYNEQFF; CDR3 DNA: TGTGCTAGCAGCAAAGATAGACAAGCCTCCTACAATGAGCAGTTCTTC
J gene: TRBJ2-7; D gene: TRBD1; clone size: .; V gene: TRBV6-5; CDR3 protein: CASSYRGQGGYEQYF; CDR3 DNA: TGTGCCAGCAGTTACCGTGGACAGGGGGGCTACGAGCAGTACTTC
J gene: TRBJ2-2; D gene: .; clone size: .; V gene: TRBV12-3/TRBV12-4; CDR3 protein: CASSPMGLLFF; CDR3 DNA: TGTGCCAGCAGTCCCATGGGGCTGCTGTTTTTT
J gene: TRBJ1-1; D gene: TRBD1; clone size: .; V gene: TRBV19; CDR3 protein: CASSQTSGGTEAFF; CDR3 DNA: TGTGCCAGTAGTCAAACCTCAGGGGGCACTGAAGCTTTCTTT
J gene: TRBJ2-6; D gene: .; clone size: .; V gene: TRBV19; CDR3 protein: CASSRTGSLSGANVLTF; CDR3 DNA: TGTGCCAGTAGTCGAACCGGGTCCCTCTCTGGGGCCAACGTCCTGACTTTC
J gene: TRBJ2-1; D gene: .; clone size: once; V gene: TRBV15; CDR3 protein: CATSRWTASYNEQFF; CDR3 DNA: TGTGCCACCAGCCGGTGGACAGCCTCCTACAATGAGCAGTTCTTC
J gene: TRBJ2-1; D gene: TRBD2; clone size: .; V gene: TRBV7-8; CDR3 protein: CASSGSGRIYNEQFF; CDR3 DNA: TGTGCCAGCAGTGGTAGCGGGCGGATCTACAATGAGCAGTTCTTC
J gene: TRBJ2-7; D gene: .; clone size: .; V gene: TRBV27; CDR3 protein: CASSLFAGSWNEQYF; CDR3 DNA: TGTGCCAGCAGTTTATTTGCCGGGAGCTGGAACGAGCAGTACTTC
J gene: TRBJ2-7; D gene: TRBD2; clone size: .; V gene: TRBV10-3; CDR3 protein: CAIRQTSGSGEQYF; CDR3 DNA: TGTGCCATCAGACAAACTAGCGGGAGTGGCGAGCAGTACTTC
J gene: TRBJ2-7; D gene: TRBD2; clone size: .; V gene: TRBV19; CDR3 protein: CASTVSSGSAYEQYF; CDR3 DNA: TGTGCCAGTACCGTCTCGAGCGGGAGCGCCTACGAGCAGTACTTC
J gene: TRBJ2-1; D gene: TRBD2; clone size: .; V gene: TRBV29-1; CDR3 protein: CSVRAGGINEQFF; CDR3 DNA: TGCAGCGTTCGGGCGGGAGGCATCAATGAGCAGTTCTTC
J gene: TRBJ1-5; D gene: .; clone size: .; V gene: TRBV5-5; CDR3 protein: CASSLDGDSNQPQHF; CDR3 DNA: TGTGCCAGCAGCTTGGACGGTGATAGCAATCAGCCCCAGCATTTT
J gene: TRBJ2-7; D gene: TRBD1; clone size: many; V gene: TRBV28; CDR3 protein: CASSGKNRGGYFYEQYF; CDR3 DNA: TGTGCCAGCAGTGGAAAGAACAGGGGCGGATACTTCTACGAGCAGTACTTC
J gene: TRBJ1-1; D gene: .; clone size: .; V gene: TRBV12-3/TRBV12-4; CDR3 protein: CASTSTRGTEAFF; CDR3 DNA: TGTGCCAGCACAAGCACCAGGGGCACTGAAGCTTTCTTT
J gene: TRBJ2-2; D gene: .; clone size: .; V gene: TRBV6-5; CDR3 protein: CASSYASDRWELFF; CDR3 DNA: TGTGCCAGCAGTTACGCTAGCGACCGTTGGGAGCTGTTTTTT
J gene: TRBJ1-1; D gene: .; clone size: once; V gene: TRBV2; CDR3 protein: CASSVQGQLNTEAFF; CDR3 DNA: TGTGCCAGCAGTGTACAGGGCCAGCTGAACACTGAAGCTTTCTTT
J gene: TRBJ1-5; D gene: TRBD1; clone size: .; V gene: TRBV18; CDR3 protein: CASSLGTGDQPQHF; CDR3 DNA: TGTGCCAGCTCACTCGGGACAGGGGATCAGCCCCAGCATTTT
J gene: TRBJ1-3; D gene: TRBD1; clone size: once; V gene: TRBV28; CDR3 protein: CASSRTGGGGNTIYF; CDR3 DNA: TGTGCCAGCAGTCGCACAGGGGGCGGTGGAAACACCATATATTTT
J gene: TRBJ2-3; D gene: TRBD2; clone size: .; V gene: TRBV11-2; CDR3 protein: CASGILAEGGDTQYF; CDR3 DNA: TGTGCCAGCGGAATACTAGCGGAGGGAGGGGATACGCAGTATTTT
J gene: TRBJ2-3; D gene: TRBD2; clone size: .; V gene: TRBV2; CDR3 protein: CASQAGDTIPIITDTQYF; CDR3 DNA: TGTGCCAGTCAAGCGGGAGACACGATCCCTATTATCACAGATACGCAGTATTTT
J gene: TRBJ2-5; D gene: .; clone size: .; V gene: TRBV2; CDR3 protein: CASSGRQGLAQETQYF; CDR3 DNA: TGTGCCAGCAGTGGCAGACAGGGACTGGCCCAAGAGACCCAGTACTTC
J gene: TRBJ2-3; D gene: .; clone size: .; V gene: TRBV15; CDR3 protein: CATSRGWRGQLTDTQYF; CDR3 DNA: TGTGCCACCAGCAGGGGGTGGAGGGGACAGTTAACAGATACGCAGTATTTT
J gene: TRBJ2-3; D gene: TRBD1; clone size: .; V gene: TRBV7-3; CDR3 protein: CASSLQGDSNTDTQYF; CDR3 DNA: TGTGCCAGCAGCTTACAGGGGGATTCGAACACAGATACGCAGTATTTT
J gene: TRBJ2-1; D gene: .; clone size: .; V gene: TRBV19; CDR3 protein: CASIRYPGGTNEQFF; CDR3 DNA: TGTGCCAGTATCCGATACCCCGGGGGTACCAATGAGCAGTTCTTC
J gene: TRBJ2-1; D gene: TRBD2; clone size: once; V gene: TRBV7-2; CDR3 protein: CASSPRLAGADNEQFF; CDR3 DNA: TGTGCCAGCAGCCCAAGACTAGCGGGAGCGGACAATGAGCAGTTCTTC
J gene: TRBJ1-1; D gene: .; clone size: .; V gene: TRBV5-1; CDR3 protein: CASSLGLASLSEAFF; CDR3 DNA: TGCGCCAGCAGCTTGGGCCTGGCCAGTTTATCTGAAGCTTTCTTT
J gene: TRBJ1-1; D gene: TRBD1; clone size: .; V gene: TRBV19; CDR3 protein: CASSSQGQPNTEAFF; CDR3 DNA: TGTGCCAGTAGTAGTCAGGGACAGCCGAACACTGAAGCTTTCTTT